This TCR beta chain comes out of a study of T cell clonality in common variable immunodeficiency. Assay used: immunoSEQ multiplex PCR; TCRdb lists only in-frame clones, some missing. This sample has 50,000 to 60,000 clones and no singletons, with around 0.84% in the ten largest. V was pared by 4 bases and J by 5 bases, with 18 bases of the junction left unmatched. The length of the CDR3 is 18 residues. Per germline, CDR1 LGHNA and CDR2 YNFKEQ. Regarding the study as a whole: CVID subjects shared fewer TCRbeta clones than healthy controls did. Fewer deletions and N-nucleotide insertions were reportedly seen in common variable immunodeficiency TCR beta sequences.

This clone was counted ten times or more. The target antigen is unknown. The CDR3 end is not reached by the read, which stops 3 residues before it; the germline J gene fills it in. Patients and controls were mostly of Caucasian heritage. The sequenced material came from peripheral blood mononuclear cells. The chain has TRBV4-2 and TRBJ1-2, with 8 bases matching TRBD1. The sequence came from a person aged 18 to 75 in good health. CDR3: CASSPSLLRDRPGYGYTF. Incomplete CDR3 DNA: TGTGCCAGCAGCCCCTCCCTCCTCCGGGACAGGCCTGGATATGGC.